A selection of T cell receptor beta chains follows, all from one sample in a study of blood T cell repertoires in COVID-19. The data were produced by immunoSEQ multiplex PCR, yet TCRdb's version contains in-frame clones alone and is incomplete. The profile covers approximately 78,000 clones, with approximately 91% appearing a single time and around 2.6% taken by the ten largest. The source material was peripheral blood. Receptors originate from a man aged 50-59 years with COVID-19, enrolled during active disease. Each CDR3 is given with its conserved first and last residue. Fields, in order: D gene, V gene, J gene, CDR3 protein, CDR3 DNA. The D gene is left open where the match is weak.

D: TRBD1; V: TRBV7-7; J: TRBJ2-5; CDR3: CASSRDSQETQYF; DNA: TGTGCCAGCAGTAGGGACAGCCAAGAGACCCAGTACTTC
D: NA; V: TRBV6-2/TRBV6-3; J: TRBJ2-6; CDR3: CASSYSSLAGVGANVLTF; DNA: TGTGCCAGCAGTTACTCGAGTCTAGCAGGGGTCGGGGCCAACGTCCTGACTTTC
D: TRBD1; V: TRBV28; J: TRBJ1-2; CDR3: CASSRQGTANYGYTF; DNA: TGTGCCAGCAGCCGACAGGGGACTGCCAACTATGGCTACACCTTC
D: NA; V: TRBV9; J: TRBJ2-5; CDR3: CASRPRETQYF; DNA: TGTGCCAGCAGGCCGCGGGAGACCCAGTACTTC
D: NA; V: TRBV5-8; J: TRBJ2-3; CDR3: CASSLRQNTQYF; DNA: TGTGCCAGCAGCTTGAGACAAAATACGCAGTATTTT
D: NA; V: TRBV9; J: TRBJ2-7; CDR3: CASSPFEGSYEQYF; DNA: TGTGCCAGCAGCCCCTTCGAGGGCTCCTACGAGCAGTACTTC
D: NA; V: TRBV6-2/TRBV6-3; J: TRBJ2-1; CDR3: CASSYMDGNGQFF; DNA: TGTGCCAGCAGTTACATGGACGGGAATGGGCAGTTCTTC
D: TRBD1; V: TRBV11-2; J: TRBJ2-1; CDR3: CASSRWGQGGSYNEQFF; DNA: TGTGCCAGCAGCCGATGGGGACAGGGGGGCTCCTACAATGAGCAGTTCTTC
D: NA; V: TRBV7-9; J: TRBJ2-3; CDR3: CASETLKGGPDTQYF; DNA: TGTGCCAGCGAGACCCTAAAAGGAGGGCCAGATACGCAGTATTTT
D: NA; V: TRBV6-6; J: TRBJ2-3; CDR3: CASSFRDPTDTQYF; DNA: TGTGCCAGCAGTTTCAGGGATCCCACAGATACGCAGTATTTT
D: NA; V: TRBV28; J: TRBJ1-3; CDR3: CASSLTDSGNTIYF; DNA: TGTGCCAGCAGTTTAACAGACTCTGGAAACACCATATATTTT
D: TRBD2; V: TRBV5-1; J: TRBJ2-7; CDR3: CASSLRAGMVDEQYF; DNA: TGCGCCAGCAGCCTCCGAGCGGGAATGGTTGACGAGCAGTACTTC
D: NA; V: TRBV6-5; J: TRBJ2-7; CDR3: CASSAGTFVTYEQYF; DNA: TGTGCCAGCAGCGCCGGGACATTCGTAACCTACGAGCAGTACTTC
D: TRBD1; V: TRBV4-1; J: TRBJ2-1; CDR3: CASSHSGQGADEQFF; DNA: TGCGCCAGCAGCCACTCGGGACAGGGGGCTGATGAGCAGTTCTTC
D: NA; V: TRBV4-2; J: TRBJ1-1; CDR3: CASSQDQVGAFF; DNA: TGTGCCAGCAGCCAAGATCAGGTCGGAGCTTTCTTT
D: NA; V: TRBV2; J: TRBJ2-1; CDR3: CASRDWRDNEQFF; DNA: TGTGCCAGCAGGGACTGGCGAGACAATGAGCAGTTCTTC
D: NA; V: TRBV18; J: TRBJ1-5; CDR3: CASSRDGGSNQPQHF; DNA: TGTGCCAGCTCACGGGACGGAGGGAGCAATCAGCCCCAGCATTTT
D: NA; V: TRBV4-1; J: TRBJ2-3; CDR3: CASSQDRGGSTDTQYF; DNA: TGCGCCAGCAGCCAAGATCGAGGCGGTAGCACAGATACGCAGTATTTT